What follows describes a single T cell receptor (beta chain). The sample belongs to a study of blood T cell repertoires in COVID-19. Study background: Samples taken during acute and convalescent COVID-19 were collected in the United States, Italy and Spain.

This CDR3 is 16 amino acids long. Looked up from germline, CDR1 is MGHRA and CDR2 is YSYEKL. With V trimmed by 1 base and J by 5 bases, 8 bases remained unmatched. Profiling relied on immunoSEQ multiplex PCR, and the TCRdb table lists in-frame clones only, not all of them. Of approximately 130,000 clones detected, approximately 90% appear once; the ten largest clones hold more than 1.5%. This TCR derives from a human donor in a cohort sampled during active COVID-19. V gene TRBV4-1 combines with J gene TRBJ2-7; TRBD1 matches 10 bases. Material: peripheral blood. The CDR3 sequence: CASSQVLGTGVHEQYF. The DNA for the CDR3 is TGCGCCAGCAGCCAAGTCCTCGGGACAGGGGTCCACGAGCAGTACTTC.